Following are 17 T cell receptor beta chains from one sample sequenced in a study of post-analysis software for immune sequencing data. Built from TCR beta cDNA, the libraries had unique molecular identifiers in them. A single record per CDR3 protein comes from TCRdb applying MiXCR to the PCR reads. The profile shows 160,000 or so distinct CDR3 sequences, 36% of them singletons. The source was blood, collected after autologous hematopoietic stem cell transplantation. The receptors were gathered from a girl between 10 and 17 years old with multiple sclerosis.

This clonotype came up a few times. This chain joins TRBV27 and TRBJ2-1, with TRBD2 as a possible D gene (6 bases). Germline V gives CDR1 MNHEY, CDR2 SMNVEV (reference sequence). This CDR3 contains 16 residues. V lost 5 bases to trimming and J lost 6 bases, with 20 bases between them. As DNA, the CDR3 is TGTGCCAGCAGTGGAGAGGAGGGCCGGGGTCGCAATGAGCAGTTCTTC. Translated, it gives CASSGEEGRGRNEQFF.

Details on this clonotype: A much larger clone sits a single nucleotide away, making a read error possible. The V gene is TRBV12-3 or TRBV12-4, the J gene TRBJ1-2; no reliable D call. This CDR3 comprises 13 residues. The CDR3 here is CASSLGPYYGCTF. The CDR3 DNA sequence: TGTGCCAGCAGTTTAGGACCCTACTATGGCTGCACCTTC.

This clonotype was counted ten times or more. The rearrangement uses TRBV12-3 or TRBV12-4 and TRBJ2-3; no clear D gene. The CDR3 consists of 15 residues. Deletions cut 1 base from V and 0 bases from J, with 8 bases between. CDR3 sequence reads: CASSLDRPSTDTQYF. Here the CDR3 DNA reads TGTGCCAGCAGTTTAGACCGGCCTAGCACAGATACGCAGTATTTT.

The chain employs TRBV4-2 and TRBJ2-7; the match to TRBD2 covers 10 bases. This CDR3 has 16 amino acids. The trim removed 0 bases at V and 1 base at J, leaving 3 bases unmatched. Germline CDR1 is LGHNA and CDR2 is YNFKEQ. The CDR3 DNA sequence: TGTGCCAGCAGCCAAGATCAACTAGCGGGATCCTACGAGCAGTACTTC. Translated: CASSQDQLAGSYEQYF.

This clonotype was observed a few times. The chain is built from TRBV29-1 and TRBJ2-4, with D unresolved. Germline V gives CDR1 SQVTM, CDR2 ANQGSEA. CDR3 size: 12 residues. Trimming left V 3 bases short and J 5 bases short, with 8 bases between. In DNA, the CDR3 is TGCAGCGTTGAGAGCCCAGAAAACATTCAGTACTTC. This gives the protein CSVESPENIQYF.

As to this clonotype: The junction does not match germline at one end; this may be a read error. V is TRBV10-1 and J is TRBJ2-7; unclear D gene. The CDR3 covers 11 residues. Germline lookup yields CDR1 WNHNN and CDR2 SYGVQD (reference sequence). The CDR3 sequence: CAGSDGYEQYF. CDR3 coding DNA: TGCGCCGGCAGTGACGGGTACGAGCAGTACTTC.

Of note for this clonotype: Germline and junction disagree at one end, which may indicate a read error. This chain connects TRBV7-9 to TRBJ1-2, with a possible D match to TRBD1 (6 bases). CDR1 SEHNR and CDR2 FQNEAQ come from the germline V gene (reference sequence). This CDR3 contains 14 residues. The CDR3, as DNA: TGCGCCAGCAGCCACTTAGGGGGTGGTGGTGGCTACACCTTC. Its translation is CASSHLGGGGGYTF. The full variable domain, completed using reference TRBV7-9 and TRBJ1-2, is DTGVSQNPRHKITKRGQNVTFRCDPISEHNRLYWYRQTLGQGPEFLTYFQNEAQLEKSRLLSDRFSAERPKGSFSTLEIQRTEQGDSAMYLCASSHLGGGGGYTFGSGTRLTVV.

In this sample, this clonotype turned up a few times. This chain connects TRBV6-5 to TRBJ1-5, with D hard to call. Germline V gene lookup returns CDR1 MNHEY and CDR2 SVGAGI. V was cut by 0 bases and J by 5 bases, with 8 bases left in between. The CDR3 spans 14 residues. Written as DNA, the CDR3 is TGTGCCAGCAGTTACTCGTTGGCCGATCAGCCCCAGCATTTT. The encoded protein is CASSYSLADQPQHF.

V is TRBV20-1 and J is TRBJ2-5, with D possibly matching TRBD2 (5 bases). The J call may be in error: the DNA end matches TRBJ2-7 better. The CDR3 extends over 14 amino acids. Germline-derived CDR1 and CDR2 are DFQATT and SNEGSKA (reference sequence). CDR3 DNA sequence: TGCAGTGCTAGAGGAGGGTCTTCAGGCCACGAGCAGTACTTC. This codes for CSARGGSSGHEQYF.

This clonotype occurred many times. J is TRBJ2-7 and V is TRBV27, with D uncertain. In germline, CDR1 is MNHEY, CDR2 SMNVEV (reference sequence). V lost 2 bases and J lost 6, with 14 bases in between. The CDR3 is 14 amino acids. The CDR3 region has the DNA TGTGCCAGCAGTTTAACGTCCTCCTACGCCGAGCAGTACTTC. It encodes CASSLTSSYAEQYF.

The CDR3 is CASSLGGGPYNEQFF. CDR3 nucleotide sequence: TGTGCCAGCAGCTTGGGGGGGGGCCCCTACAATGAGCAGTTCTTC. The V gene is TRBV7-9, the J gene TRBJ2-1; maybe TRBD2 (7 bases). Germline V gene sequence: CDR1 SEHNR, CDR2 FQNEAQ (reference sequence). V was pared by 3 bases and J by 2 bases, with 11 bases between. The CDR3 spans 15 residues.

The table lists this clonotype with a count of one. The chain's CDR3 is CASSESGRTDTQYF. The CDR3 DNA sequence: TGCGCCAGCAGTGAGTCGGGGAGAACAGATACGCAGTATTTT. The chain recombines TRBV10-2 with TRBJ2-3; perhaps TRBD2 as D (5 bases). Trimming stripped 0 bases from V and 3 bases from J, with 7 bases between. The CDR3 length is 14 residues. Germline V CDR1 and CDR2: WSHSY, SAAADI.

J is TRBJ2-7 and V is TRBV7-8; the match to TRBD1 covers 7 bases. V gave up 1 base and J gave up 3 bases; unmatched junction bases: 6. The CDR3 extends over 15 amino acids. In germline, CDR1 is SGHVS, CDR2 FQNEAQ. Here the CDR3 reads CASSLEPRTGYEQYF. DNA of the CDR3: TGTGCCAGCAGCTTAGAGCCCCGGACAGGCTACGAGCAGTACTTC.

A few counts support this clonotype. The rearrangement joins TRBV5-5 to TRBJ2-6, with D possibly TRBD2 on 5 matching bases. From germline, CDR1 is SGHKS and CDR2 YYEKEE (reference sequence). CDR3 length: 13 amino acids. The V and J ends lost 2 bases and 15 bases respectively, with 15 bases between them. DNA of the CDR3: TGTGCCAGCAGCTTATCGGACTCATTAGCCCTGACTTTC. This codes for CASSLSDSLALTF.

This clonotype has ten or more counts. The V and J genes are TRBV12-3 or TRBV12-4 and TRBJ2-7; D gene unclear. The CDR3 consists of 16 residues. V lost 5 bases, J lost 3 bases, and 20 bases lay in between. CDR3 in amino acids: CASSPRPGVSLYEQYF. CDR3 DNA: TGTGCCAGCAGTCCTCGCCCAGGCGTCTCCCTCTACGAGCAGTACTTC.

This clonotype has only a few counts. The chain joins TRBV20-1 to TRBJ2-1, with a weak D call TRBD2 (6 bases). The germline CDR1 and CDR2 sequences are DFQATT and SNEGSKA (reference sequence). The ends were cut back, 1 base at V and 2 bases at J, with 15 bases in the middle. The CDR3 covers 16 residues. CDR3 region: CSARAHGSGTYNEQFF. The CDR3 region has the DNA TGCAGTGCTAGAGCCCATGGTAGCGGTACCTACAATGAGCAGTTCTTC.

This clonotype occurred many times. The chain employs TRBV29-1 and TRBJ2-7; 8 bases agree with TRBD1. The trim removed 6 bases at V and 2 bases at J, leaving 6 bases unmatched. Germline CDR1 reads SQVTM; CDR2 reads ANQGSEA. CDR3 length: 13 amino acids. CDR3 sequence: CSVGTGGAYEQYF. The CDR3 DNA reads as TGCAGCGTGGGAACAGGGGGTGCCTACGAGCAGTACTTC.